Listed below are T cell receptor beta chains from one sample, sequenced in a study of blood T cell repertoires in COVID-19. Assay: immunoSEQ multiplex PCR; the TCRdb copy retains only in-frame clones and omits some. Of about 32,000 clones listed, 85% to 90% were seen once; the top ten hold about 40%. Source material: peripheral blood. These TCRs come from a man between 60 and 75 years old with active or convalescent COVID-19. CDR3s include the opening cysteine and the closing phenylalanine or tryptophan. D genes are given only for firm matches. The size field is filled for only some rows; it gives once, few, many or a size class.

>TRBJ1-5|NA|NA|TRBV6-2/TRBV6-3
TGTGCCAGCAGTTACTCTCGAGTCCGAGCCCATCAGCCCCAGCATTTT
CASSYSRVRAHQPQHF
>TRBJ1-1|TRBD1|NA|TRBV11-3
TGTGCCAGCAGCTGGGACAGTTTGAACACTGAAGCTTTCTTT
CASSWDSLNTEAFF
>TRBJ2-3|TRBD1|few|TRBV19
TGTGCCAGTAGCTCGGGGACAGACACAGATACGCAGTATTTT
CASSSGTDTDTQYF
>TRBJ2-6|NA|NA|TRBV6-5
TGTGCCAGCAGTTTCGACAGCTCTGGGGCCAACGTCCTGACTTTC
CASSFDSSGANVLTF
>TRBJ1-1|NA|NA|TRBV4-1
TGCGCCAGCAGCCCGGACGGACAGACGAACACTGAAGCTTTCTTT
CASSPDGQTNTEAFF
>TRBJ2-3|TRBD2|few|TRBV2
TGTGCCAGCAGGGTTGTAGCGGGGGGGCGGGATATCACAGATACGCAGTATTTT
CASRVVAGGRDITDTQYF
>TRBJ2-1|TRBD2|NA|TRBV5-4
TGTGCCAGCAGCTTCTCTAGCGGGGTGTACAATGAGCAGTTCTTC
CASSFSSGVYNEQFF
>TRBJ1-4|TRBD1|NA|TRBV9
TGTGCCAGCAGCAAGGGACAGGGAAATGAAAAACTGTTTTTT
CASSKGQGNEKLFF
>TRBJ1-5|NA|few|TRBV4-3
TGCGCCAGCAGCCAAGATCACATAAATAGCAATCAGCCCCAGCATTTT
CASSQDHINSNQPQHF
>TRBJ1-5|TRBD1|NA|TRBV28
TGTGCCAGCAGTTCCCTCTTGACAGGGGCGAGCAATCAGCCCCAGCATTTT
CASSSLLTGASNQPQHF
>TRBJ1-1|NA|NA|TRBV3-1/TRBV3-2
TGTGCCAGCAGCCAAGATTTACAAACTGAAGCTTTCTTT
CASSQDLQTEAFF
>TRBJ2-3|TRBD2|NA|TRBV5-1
TGCGCCAGCAATGGACTAGCGGGGGGCCCGACGCAGTATTTT
CASNGLAGGPTQYF
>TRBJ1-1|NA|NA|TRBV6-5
TGTGCCAGCACCCCTAGCATGTGGAACACTGAAGCTTTCTTT
CASTPSMWNTEAFF
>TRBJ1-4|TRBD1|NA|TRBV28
TGTGCCAGCAGTTTATGGGACAGGGGTGAACGGGAAAAACTGTTTTTT
CASSLWDRGEREKLFF
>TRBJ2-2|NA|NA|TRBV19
TGTGCCAGTAGTATTGGGACGAGACTAGAGTCCCCCGGGGAGCTGTTTTTT
CASSIGTRLESPGELFF
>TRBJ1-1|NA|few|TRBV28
TGTGCCAGCAGTTCAGGGACAATGAACACTGAAGCTTTCTTT
CASSSGTMNTEAFF
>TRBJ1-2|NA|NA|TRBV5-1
TGCGCCAGCAGCTTGGATCTGGGGGCGCAATCTGGCTACACCTTC
CASSLDLGAQSGYTF
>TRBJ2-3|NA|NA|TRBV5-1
TGCGCCAGCAGCTCCGGCACAGATACGCAGTATTTT
CASSSGTDTQYF
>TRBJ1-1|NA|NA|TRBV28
TGTGCCAGCAGTTTTCCGGGGAGGGGCACTGAAGCTTTCTTT
CASSFPGRGTEAFF
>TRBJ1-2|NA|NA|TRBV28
TGTGCCAGCAGTTTAGCCGGGAAGGGAAGCTACACCTTC
CASSLAGKGSYTF
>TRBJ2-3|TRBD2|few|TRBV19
TGTGCCAGTCGTCTACGGGGGGGGGTAGATACGCAGTATTTT
CASRLRGGVDTQYF
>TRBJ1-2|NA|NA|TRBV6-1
TGTGCCAGCAGTGACCGGAGTAACTATGGCTACACCTTC
CASSDRSNYGYTF
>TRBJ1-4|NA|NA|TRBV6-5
TGTGCCAGCAGTTACGGGGGGAAAGAGGAAAAACTGTTTTTT
CASSYGGKEEKLFF
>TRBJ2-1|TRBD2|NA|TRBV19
TGTGCCAGTAGTGGACTAGCTAATGAGCAGTTCTTC
CASSGLANEQFF
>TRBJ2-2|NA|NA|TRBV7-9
TGTGCCAGCAGCTGGGAAGGGGGATCCGGGGAGCTGTTTTTT
CASSWEGGSGELFF
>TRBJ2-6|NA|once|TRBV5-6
TGTGCCAGCAACGCGGTTAAGCTCCGCTCTGGGGCCAACGTCCTGACTTTC
CASNAVKLRSGANVLTF
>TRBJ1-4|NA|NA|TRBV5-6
TGTGCCAGCAGGGGCCAGTTGGATGAAAAACTGTTTTTT
CASRGQLDEKLFF
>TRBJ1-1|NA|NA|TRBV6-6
TGTGCCAGCCGCGGACTGCAGAACACTGAAGCTTTCTTT
CASRGLQNTEAFF
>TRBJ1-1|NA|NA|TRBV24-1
TGTGCCACCAGTGATGGTACAGGGTTAGCTTTCTTT
CATSDGTGLAFF
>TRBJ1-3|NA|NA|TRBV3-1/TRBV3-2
TGTGCCAGCAGCCAAGATGGGCAGGCCCCTCGGGGAAACACCATATATTTT
CASSQDGQAPRGNTIYF
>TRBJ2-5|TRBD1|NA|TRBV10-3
TGTGCCGTCAGACAGGGTGAGGGAGAGACCCAGTACTTC
CAVRQGEGETQYF
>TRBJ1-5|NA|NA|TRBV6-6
TGTGCCAGCAGTTACGGCACACAAAATCAGCCCCAGCATTTT
CASSYGTQNQPQHF
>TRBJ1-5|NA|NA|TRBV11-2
TGTGCCAGCAGCTTAGATAGCAGTAAGCCCCAGCATTTT
CASSLDSSKPQHF
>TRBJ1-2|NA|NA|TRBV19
TGTGCCAGTAGTACCCTAGGATATGGCTACACCTTC
CASSTLGYGYTF
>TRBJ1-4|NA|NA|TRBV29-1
TGCAGCGTTGTGCAGGGGCAAAAACTGTTTTTT
CSVVQGQKLFF
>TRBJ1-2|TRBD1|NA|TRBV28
TGTGCCAGCAGTTCCCGGACAGGCCAAGCCTCTGGCTACACCTTC
CASSSRTGQASGYTF